The sequence of this TCR beta chain was determined in a study of blood T cell repertoires in COVID-19. Study-wide background: The study drew acute and convalescent COVID-19 samples from the United States, Italy and Spain. PBMCs, B-cell-depleted T cells, or T cells were the source of the cDNA or gDNA that made up the material.

In the source study's methods: The assay estimated nucleated cells by amplifying reference gene primers. Repertoires were generated with immunoSEQ multiplex PCR, while TCRdb's copy carries only in-frame clones and drops some. The V and J calls and clone size come from that table; D and trimming were worked out from the DNA. Of 88,000 or so clones in the sample, roughly three quarters were seen once. This clone was detected only a few times. The TCR comes from a human donor in a cohort sampled during active COVID-19. Sequencing was performed on peripheral blood.

Written as DNA, the CDR3 is TGTGCCAGCAGCCTTATAGCGGGAGCTTGGGGACAAGAGACCCAGTACTTC. It codes for CASSLIAGAWGQETQYF. The chain is built from TRBV3-1 (or the pseudogene TRBV3-2) and TRBJ2-5; 9 bases fit TRBD2. After removal of 4 bases from V and 2 bases from J, the junction contained 11 bases not matched to a gene. The CDR3 spans 17 residues. Germline values: CDR1 LGHDT, CDR2 YNNKEL (reference sequence).